The next 26 T cell receptor beta chains were all read from a single sample in a study of blood T cell repertoires in COVID-19 (dated by TCRdb to 2020 to 2022). The library was obtained by the immunoSEQ multiplex PCR assay. TCRdb holds this immuneACCESS table with in-frame rearrangements only. Some clones are missing; in checked studies, unresolved V genes explain under half, and the rest has no known cause. This sample comprises 250,000 to 350,000 clones, roughly nine tenths of them detected only once. The ten largest clonotypes hold less than 1% of the sample. The sequenced sample was peripheral blood. The receptors come from a woman in her thirties or forties who had recovered from COVID-19.

The J gene is TRBJ1-4, the V gene TRBV7-9; D unresolved. The CDR3 is made up of 13 amino acids. Trimming cost V 4 bases and J 0 bases, with 3 bases left between them. The germline V gene has CDR1 SEHNR and CDR2 FQNEAQ (reference sequence). The CDR3 region has the DNA TGTGCCAGCAGCTCTTCAACTAATGAAAAACTGTTTTTT. Its protein is CASSSSTNEKLFF. Together with reference TRBV7-9 and TRBJ1-4, the CDR3 gives the full variable domain: DTGVSQNPRHKITKRGQNVTFRCDPISEHNRLYWYRQTLGQGPEFLTYFQNEAQLEKSRLLSDRFSAERPKGSFSTLEIQRTEQGDSAMYLCASSSSTNEKLFFGSGTQLSVL.

The V gene is TRBV18, the J gene TRBJ1-5, with 7 bases aligning to TRBD1. CDR3 size: 14 residues. The trim removed 4 bases at V and 1 base at J, leaving 1 base unmatched. Germline V gene lookup returns CDR1 KGHSH and CDR2 LQKENI. CDR3 loop: CASSLGQSNQPQHF. CDR3 bases: TGTGCCAGCTCACTGGGACAGAGCAATCAGCCCCAGCATTTT.

J is TRBJ1-5 and V is TRBV19; D remains ambiguous. The ends were cut back, 1 base at V and 6 bases at J, with 10 bases in the middle. CDR1 is LNHDA and CDR2 is SQIVND in the germline V gene (reference sequence). The CDR3 is made up of 14 amino acids. The CDR3 here is CASSIGSGGQPQHF. For the CDR3, the DNA is TGTGCCAGTAGTATAGGGAGCGGAGGTCAGCCCCAGCATTTT. The whole variable domain, remainder taken from reference TRBV19 and TRBJ1-5, is DGGITQSPKYLFRKEGQNVTLSCEQNLNHDAMYWYRQDPGQGLRLIYYSQIVNDFQKGDIAEGYSVSREKKESFPLTVTSAQKNPTAFYLCASSIGSGGQPQHFGDGTRLSIL.

The chain combines TRBV3-1 (or the pseudogene TRBV3-2) with TRBJ2-4; TRBD2 matches at 9 bases. This CDR3 is 18 amino acids long. With 0 bases clipped from V and 6 bases from J, the junction kept 12 bases outside the gene matches. Germline V CDR1 and CDR2: LGHDT, YNNKEL (reference sequence). The CDR3 DNA reads as TGTGCCAGCAGCCAAGAAGGGCTAGCGGGACGAGGGGGAAACATTCAGTACTTC. Translation: CASSQEGLAGRGGNIQYF.

In regard to this clone: A junction end diverges from the germline sequence, so it may reflect a read error. This chain joins TRBV30 and TRBJ2-5, with TRBD1 as a possible D gene (8 bases). The germline V gene has CDR1 GTSNPN and CDR2 SVGIG (reference sequence). The CDR3 is made up of 15 amino acids. CDR3 bases: TGCGCCTGGAGAAAAACAGGGGGGAGGGGGGAGACCCAGTACTTC. It specifies CAWRKTGGRGETQYF.

In its sample, this clone was seen a few times. The V gene is TRBV4-1, the J gene TRBJ2-1, with D possibly TRBD2 on 6 matching bases. The V gene lost 1 base and the J gene lost 4 bases, with 14 bases spanning the gap. The V gene's germline CDR1 is MGHRA and CDR2 YSYEKL. The CDR3 runs to 16 residues. CDR3 residues: CASSQARDLEYNEQFF. In DNA, the CDR3 is TGCGCCAGCAGCCAAGCCCGGGACTTAGAATACAATGAGCAGTTCTTC.

The chain recombines TRBV5-1 with TRBJ2-1, with unresolved D. In germline, CDR1 is SGHRS, CDR2 YFSETQ. V gave up 0 bases and J gave up 9 bases, with 19 bases separating them. This CDR3 has 16 amino acids. CDR3: CASSLANVHPSPEQFF. The CDR3, as DNA: TGCGCCAGCAGCTTGGCTAACGTTCATCCCTCCCCTGAGCAGTTCTTC.

The chain uses TRBV29-1 and TRBJ1-3; a possible D gene is TRBD1 (6 bases). The CDR3 has 15 residues. Germline V CDR1 and CDR2: SQVTM, ANQGSEA. The V gene lost 4 bases and the J gene lost 0 bases, with 13 bases spanning the gap. The CDR3 DNA follows: TGCAGCGTTGTGGTGGGGGCCGACTCTGGAAACACCATATATTTT. Translating gives CSVVVGADSGNTIYF. The full variable domain, with the rest looked up from reference TRBV29-1 and TRBJ1-3, is SAVISQKPSRDICQRGTSLTIQCQVDSQVTMMFWYRQQPGQSLTLIATANQGSEATYESGFVIDKFPISRPNLTFSTLTVSNMSPEDSSIYLCSVVVGADSGNTIYFGEGSWLTVV.

The chain uses TRBV3-1 (or the pseudogene TRBV3-2) and TRBJ1-3; 8 bases line up with TRBD1. Germline CDR1 and CDR2: LGHDT and YNNKEL (reference sequence). The CDR3 has 19 amino acids. With 1 base clipped from V and 0 bases from J, the junction kept 11 bases outside the gene matches. DNA of the CDR3: TGTGCCAGCAGCCAAGGTGACGTAGCGACAGGGGCCTCTGGAAACACCATATATTTT. Translating gives CASSQGDVATGASGNTIYF.

This chain uses TRBV7-9 with TRBJ2-3; 8 positions match TRBD1. V shed 5 bases, J shed 5 bases, and the junction held 6 bases outside the gene matches. CDR3 length: 14 amino acids. Germline V gene sequence: CDR1 SEHNR, CDR2 FQNEAQ (reference sequence). The CDR3 loop reads CASSPTGDGDTQYF. CDR3 DNA: TGTGCCAGCAGCCCGACAGGGGACGGAGATACGCAGTATTTT.

The rearrangement joins TRBV27 to TRBJ2-3, with D possibly being TRBD2 (6 bases). This CDR3 is 10 amino acids long. Trimming left V 8 bases short and J 12 bases short, with 12 bases between. Germline V gives CDR1 MNHEY, CDR2 SMNVEV (reference sequence). The CDR3 coding sequence is TGTGCCAGCCCGGGACTGCTCCAGTATTTT. Its protein is CASPGLLQYF.

This clone was seen just once. The chain has TRBV19 and TRBJ2-1; 9 bases align to TRBD2. Germline values: CDR1 LNHDA, CDR2 SQIVND (reference sequence). The ends lost 3 bases at V and 13 bases at J; junction bases unmatched: 4. The CDR3 extends over 12 amino acids. This CDR3 is CASSILAGPQFF. CDR3 sequence (DNA): TGTGCCAGTAGTATTCTAGCGGGACCCCAGTTCTTC.

This rearrangement joins TRBV6-5 to TRBJ1-1; the D is unclear. The CDR3 length is 15 residues. The germline V and J ends were trimmed by 6 bases and 5 bases, with 19 bases remaining between them. CDR1 and CDR2 from the germline V gene are MNHEY and SVGAGI. The CDR3 nucleotides read TGTGCCAGCAGCCCCAGCGAACCCCGAAGAACTGAAGCTTTCTTT. Translated, it gives CASSPSEPRRTEAFF.

V gene TRBV27 combines with J gene TRBJ2-7; D remains unclear. Germline CDR1 MNHEY, CDR2 SMNVEV (reference sequence). Trimming took 3 bases from V and 4 from J, leaving 16 bases between them. The CDR3 has 15 amino acids. The CDR3 loop is CASSLLDAFNYEQYF. The CDR3 DNA sequence: TGTGCCAGCAGTTTGTTAGATGCCTTTAATTACGAGCAGTACTTC.

The genes are TRBV4-1 and TRBJ1-5; 10 positions agree with TRBD1. The junction had 6 bases not matched to a gene; V was cut back by 1 base and J by 0 bases. This CDR3 contains 18 residues. Germline CDR1 and CDR2: MGHRA and YSYEKL. The DNA of the CDR3 is TGCGCCAGCAGCCAAGTAGGGGGACAGGGGAATAGCAATCAGCCCCAGCATTTT. Its translation: CASSQVGGQGNSNQPQHF.

J is TRBJ2-3 and V is TRBV2, with D perhaps matching TRBD2 (5 bases). The CDR3 loop spans 13 amino acids. The V end lost 8 bases, the J end lost 1 base, and 10 bases lay between the germline ends. Looked up from germline, CDR1 is SNHLY and CDR2 is FYNNEI. The DNA of the CDR3 is TGTGCCAGCGCCCAGGAGGGCACAGATACGCAGTATTTT. This codes for CASAQEGTDTQYF.

The chain links TRBV5-1 to TRBJ2-5, with 16 bases that match TRBD2. V dropped 0 bases and J dropped 1; count of bases not matched to a gene: 6. The germline V gene encodes CDR1 SGHRS and CDR2 YFSETQ. This CDR3 spans 19 amino acids. The CDR3 protein is CASSLAGLAGGPGQETQYF. The CDR3 nucleotides read TGCGCCAGCAGCTTGGCGGGACTAGCGGGAGGGCCGGGCCAAGAGACCCAGTACTTC.

The chain has TRBV9 and TRBJ2-3; 11 nucleotides align to TRBD2. The junction had 19 bases not matched to a gene; V was cut back by 5 bases and J by 5 bases. The CDR3 loop spans 19 amino acids. The germline gives CDR1 SGDLS, CDR2 YYNGEE. CDR3 loop: CASSGGAILAGGPGDTQYF. CDR3 sequence (DNA): TGTGCCAGCAGTGGAGGCGCCATCCTAGCGGGAGGCCCTGGAGATACGCAGTATTTT.

The chain links TRBV27 to TRBJ1-6; 7 positions agree with TRBD1. Looked up from germline, CDR1 is MNHEY and CDR2 is SMNVEV (reference sequence). V was clipped by 9 bases and J by 6 bases; unmatched bases: 11. This CDR3 is 15 amino acids long. CDR3 in amino acids: CASTRTGVGNSPLHF. CDR3 bases: TGTGCCAGTACCCGCACAGGGGTTGGTAATTCACCCCTCCACTTT.

The rearrangement links TRBV30 to TRBJ1-1, with TRBD1 as a possible D gene (5 bases). CDR1 and CDR2 from the germline V gene are GTSNPN and SVGIG (reference sequence). The CDR3 consists of 14 residues. Trimming removed 1 base at V and 5 bases at J, with 14 bases between. The CDR3 reads CAWSGAGRLTEAFF. The CDR3 bases are TGTGCCTGGAGTGGGGCAGGGCGTCTTACTGAAGCTTTCTTT.

The chain is built from TRBV6-4 and TRBJ2-3; 9 positions match TRBD1. Germline CDR1 and CDR2: MRHNA and SNTAGT. The trim removed 3 bases at V and 5 bases at J, leaving 6 bases unmatched. The CDR3 runs to 15 residues. CDR3 residues: CASSEGGQGGDTQYF. CDR3 bases: TGTGCCAGCAGTGAGGGGGGACAGGGAGGAGATACGCAGTATTTT.

The V and J genes are TRBV7-9 and TRBJ1-1, with D unresolved. Deletions cut 7 bases from V and 2 bases from J, with 11 bases between. The germline CDR1 and CDR2 sequences are SEHNR and FQNEAQ (reference sequence). CDR3 size: 13 residues. CDR3 in DNA: TGTGCCAGCATTAACTGGGCTAACACTGAAGCTTTCTTT. This codes for CASINWANTEAFF.

V usage is TRBV30 and J usage is TRBJ1-1; 12 positions match TRBD1. CDR1 and CDR2 from the germline V gene are GTSNPN and SVGIG (reference sequence). The CDR3 covers 14 residues. With V trimmed by 8 bases and J by 5 bases, 9 bases remained unmatched. CDR3 residues: CALSGTGGRTEAFF. CDR3 DNA sequence: TGTGCCCTTTCCGGGACAGGGGGCCGTACTGAAGCTTTCTTT.

In DNA form, the CDR3 reads TGTGCCATCAGCCTCAACAGGGACCGGCTGGGCACTGAAGCTTTCTTT. Encoded protein: CAISLNRDRLGTEAFF. V is TRBV10-3 and J is TRBJ1-1; tentatively, D is TRBD1 (6 bases). Germline CDR1 reads ENHRY; CDR2 reads SYGVKD. V dropped 6 bases and J dropped 4 bases, with 21 bases sitting between them. The CDR3 has 16 amino acids.

The chain links TRBV5-1 to TRBJ2-1, with D maybe TRBD2 (5 bases). V shed 0 bases and J shed 8 bases, with 9 bases lying between them. CDR1 is SGHRS, CDR2 YFSETQ, per germline. This CDR3 is 13 amino acids long. Here the CDR3 reads CASSLAGVDEQFF. In DNA form, the CDR3 reads TGCGCCAGCAGCTTGGCCGGGGTGGATGAGCAGTTCTTC.

The V and J genes are TRBV10-3 and TRBJ2-1; D unresolved. The V gene's germline CDR1 is ENHRY and CDR2 SYGVKD. Trimming took 3 bases from V and 3 from J, leaving 3 bases between them. CDR3 length: 12 residues. CDR3 bases: TGTGCCATCAGTGATAACTACAATGAGCAGTTCTTC. Amino acid sequence: CAISDNYNEQFF.